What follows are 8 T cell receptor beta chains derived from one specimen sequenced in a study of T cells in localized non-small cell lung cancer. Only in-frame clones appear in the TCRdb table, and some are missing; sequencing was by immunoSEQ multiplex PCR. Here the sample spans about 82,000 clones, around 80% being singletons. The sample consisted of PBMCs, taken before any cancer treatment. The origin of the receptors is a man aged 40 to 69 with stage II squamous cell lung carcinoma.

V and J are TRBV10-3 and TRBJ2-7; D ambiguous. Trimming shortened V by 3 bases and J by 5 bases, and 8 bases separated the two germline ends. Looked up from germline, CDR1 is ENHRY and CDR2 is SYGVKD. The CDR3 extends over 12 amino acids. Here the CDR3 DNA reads TGTGCCATCAGTGACCGGCAGCACGAGCAGTACTTC. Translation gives CAISDRQHEQYF.

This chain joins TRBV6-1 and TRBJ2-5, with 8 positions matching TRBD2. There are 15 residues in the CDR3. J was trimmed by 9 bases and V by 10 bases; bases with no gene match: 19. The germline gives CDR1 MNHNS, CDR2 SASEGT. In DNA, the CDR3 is TGTGCCACTCTAGGGCTGGCGGGGGGCCCGGGGGCCCAGTACTTC. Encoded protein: CATLGLAGGPGAQYF.

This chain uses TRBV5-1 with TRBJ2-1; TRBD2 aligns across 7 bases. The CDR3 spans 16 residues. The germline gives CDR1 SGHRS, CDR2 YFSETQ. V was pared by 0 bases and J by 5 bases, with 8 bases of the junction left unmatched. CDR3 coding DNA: TGCGCCAGCAGCTTGGAAGCGGGGTCGATGCACAATGAGCAGTTCTTC. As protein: CASSLEAGSMHNEQFF.

The CDR3 DNA is TGTGCCAGCAGCTTAGAACAGGTCACAGATACGCAGTATTTT. Its protein is CASSLEQVTDTQYF. V is TRBV11-2 and J is TRBJ2-3, with D maybe TRBD1 (5 bases). V lost 0 bases and J lost 2, with 6 bases in between. The V gene's germline CDR1 is SGHAT and CDR2 FQNNGV. The CDR3 loop spans 14 amino acids.

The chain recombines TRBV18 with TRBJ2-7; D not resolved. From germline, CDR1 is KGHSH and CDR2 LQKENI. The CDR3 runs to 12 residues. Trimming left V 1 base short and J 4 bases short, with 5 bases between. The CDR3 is CASSPRRYEQYF. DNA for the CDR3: TGTGCCAGCTCACCACGGCGGTACGAGCAGTACTTC.

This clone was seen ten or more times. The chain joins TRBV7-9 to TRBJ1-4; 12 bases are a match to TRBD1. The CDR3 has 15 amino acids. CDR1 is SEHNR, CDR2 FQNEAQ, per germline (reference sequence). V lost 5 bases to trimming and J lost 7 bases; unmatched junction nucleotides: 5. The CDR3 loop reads CASSQWGQGAEKLFF. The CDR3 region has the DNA TGTGCCAGCAGCCAATGGGGACAGGGGGCTGAAAAACTGTTTTTT.

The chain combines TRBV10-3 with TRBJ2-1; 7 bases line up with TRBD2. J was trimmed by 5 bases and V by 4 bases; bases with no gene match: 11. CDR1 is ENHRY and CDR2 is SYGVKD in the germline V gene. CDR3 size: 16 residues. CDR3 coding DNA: TGTGCCATCAGTGGTGGAACTAGCGACCTCGACAATGAGCAGTTCTTC. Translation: CAISGGTSDLDNEQFF.

CDR3 region: CASSSFASGITDTQYF. CDR3 nucleotides: TGTGCCAGCAGTTCCTTTGCTAGCGGGATCACAGATACGCAGTATTTT. The chain joins TRBV28 to TRBJ2-3; TRBD2 matches 9 bases. Germline CDR1 is MDHEN and CDR2 is SYDVKM. The CDR3 contains 16 residues. The junction had 7 bases not matched to a gene; V was cut back by 4 bases and J by 2 bases.